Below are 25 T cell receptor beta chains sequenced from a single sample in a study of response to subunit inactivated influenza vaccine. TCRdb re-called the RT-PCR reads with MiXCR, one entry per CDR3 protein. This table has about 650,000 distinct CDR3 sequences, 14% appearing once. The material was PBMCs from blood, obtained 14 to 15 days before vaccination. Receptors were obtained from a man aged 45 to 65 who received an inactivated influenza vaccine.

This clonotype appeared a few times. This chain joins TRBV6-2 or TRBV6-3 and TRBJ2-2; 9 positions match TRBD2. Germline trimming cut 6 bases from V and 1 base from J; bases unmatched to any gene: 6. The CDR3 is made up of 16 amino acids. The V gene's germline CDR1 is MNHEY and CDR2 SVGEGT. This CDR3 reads CASRLAGALNTGELFF. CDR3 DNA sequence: TGTGCCAGCAGATTAGCGGGGGCCTTGAACACCGGGGAGCTGTTTTTT.

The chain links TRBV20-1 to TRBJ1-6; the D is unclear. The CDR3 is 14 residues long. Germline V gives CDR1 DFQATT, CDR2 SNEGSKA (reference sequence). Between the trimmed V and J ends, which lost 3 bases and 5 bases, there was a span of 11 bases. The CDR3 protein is CSASRQVDNSPLHF. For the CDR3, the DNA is TGCAGTGCTAGTCGGCAGGTCGATAATTCACCCCTCCACTTT.

The CDR3 reads CSAPGTNSYNEQFF. CDR3 sequence (DNA): TGCAGTGCCCCCGGGACAAACTCCTACAATGAGCAGTTCTTC. This chain connects TRBV20-1 to TRBJ2-1; tentatively, D is TRBD1 (6 bases). V lost 6 bases and J lost 0, with 12 bases in between. This CDR3 has 14 residues. Germline loops: CDR1 DFQATT, CDR2 SNEGSKA (reference sequence).

The CDR3, as DNA: TGCGCCAGCAGCCAAGCGGAGACAGGGGGCGATGAGCAGTTCTTC. This gives the protein CASSQAETGGDEQFF. The J gene is TRBJ2-1, the V gene TRBV4-3, with 10 positions matching TRBD1. The CDR3 is 15 residues long. The V gene end was trimmed by 1 base and the J gene end by 8 bases; junction bases not matched to a gene: 5. In germline, CDR1 is LGHNA, CDR2 YSLEER.

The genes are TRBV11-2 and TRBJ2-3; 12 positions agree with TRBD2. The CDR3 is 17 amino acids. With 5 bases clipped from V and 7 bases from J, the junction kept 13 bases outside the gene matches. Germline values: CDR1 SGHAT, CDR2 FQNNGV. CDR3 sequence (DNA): TGTGCCAGCAGCCCCTTCGGGCTAGCGGGAGGGCTTCATACGCAGTATTTT. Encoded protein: CASSPFGLAGGLHTQYF.

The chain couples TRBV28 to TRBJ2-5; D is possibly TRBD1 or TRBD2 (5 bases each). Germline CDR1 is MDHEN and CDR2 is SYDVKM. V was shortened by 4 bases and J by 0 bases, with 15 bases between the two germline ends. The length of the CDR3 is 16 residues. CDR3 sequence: CASSSPGRSYQETQYF. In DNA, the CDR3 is TGTGCCAGCAGTTCCCCGGGACGCTCGTACCAAGAGACCCAGTACTTC. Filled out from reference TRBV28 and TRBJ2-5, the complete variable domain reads DVKVTQSSRYLVKRTGEKVFLECVQDMDHENMFWYRQDPGLGLRLIYFSYDVKMKEKGDIPEGYSVSREKKERFSLILESASTNQTSMYLCASSSPGRSYQETQYFGPGTRLLVL.

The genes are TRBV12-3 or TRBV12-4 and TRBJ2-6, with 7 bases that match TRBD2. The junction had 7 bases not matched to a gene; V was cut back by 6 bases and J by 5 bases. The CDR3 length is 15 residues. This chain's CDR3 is CASRKTGGRANVLTF. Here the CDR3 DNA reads TGTGCCAGCAGGAAGACGGGAGGTCGGGCCAACGTCCTGACTTTC.

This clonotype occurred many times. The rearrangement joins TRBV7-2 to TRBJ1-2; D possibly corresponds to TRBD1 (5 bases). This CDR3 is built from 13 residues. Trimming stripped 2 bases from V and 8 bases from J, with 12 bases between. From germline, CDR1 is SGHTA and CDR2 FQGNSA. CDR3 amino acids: CASSLSQGWGYTF. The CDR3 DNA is TGTGCCAGCAGCTTATCCCAGGGCTGGGGCTACACCTTC.

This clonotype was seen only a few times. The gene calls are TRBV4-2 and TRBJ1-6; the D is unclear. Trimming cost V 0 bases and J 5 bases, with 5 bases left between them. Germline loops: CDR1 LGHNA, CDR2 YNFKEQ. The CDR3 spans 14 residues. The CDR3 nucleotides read TGTGCCAGCAGCCAAGAGGGAAATAATTCACCCCTCCACTTT. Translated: CASSQEGNNSPLHF.

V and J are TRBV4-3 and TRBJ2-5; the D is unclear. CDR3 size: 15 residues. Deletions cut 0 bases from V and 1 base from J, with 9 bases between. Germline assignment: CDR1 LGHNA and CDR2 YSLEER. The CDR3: CASSQDRVAQETQYF. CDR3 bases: TGCGCCAGCAGCCAAGATAGGGTGGCCCAAGAGACCCAGTACTTC.

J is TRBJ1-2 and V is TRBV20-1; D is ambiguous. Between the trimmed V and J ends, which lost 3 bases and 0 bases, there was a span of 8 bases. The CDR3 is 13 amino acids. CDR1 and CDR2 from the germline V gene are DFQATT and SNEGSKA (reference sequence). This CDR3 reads CSASLQTNYGYTF. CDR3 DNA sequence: TGCAGTGCTAGTCTTCAGACTAACTATGGCTACACCTTC.

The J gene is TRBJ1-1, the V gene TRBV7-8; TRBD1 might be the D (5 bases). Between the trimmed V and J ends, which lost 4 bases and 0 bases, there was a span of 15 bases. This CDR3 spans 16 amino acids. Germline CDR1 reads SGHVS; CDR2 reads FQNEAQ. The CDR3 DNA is TGTGCCAGCAGCTCGGCCCCCGGACATCTGAACACTGAAGCTTTCTTT. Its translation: CASSSAPGHLNTEAFF.

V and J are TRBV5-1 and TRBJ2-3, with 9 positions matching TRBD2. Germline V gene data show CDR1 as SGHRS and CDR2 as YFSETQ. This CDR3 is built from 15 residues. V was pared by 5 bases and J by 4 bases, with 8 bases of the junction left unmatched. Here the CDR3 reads CASRGVAGVADTQYF. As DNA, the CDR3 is TGCGCCAGCAGAGGGGTAGCGGGAGTCGCAGATACGCAGTATTTT. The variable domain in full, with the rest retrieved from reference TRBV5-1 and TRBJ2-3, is KAGVTQTPRYLIKTRGQQVTLSCSPISGHRSVSWYQQTPGQGLQFLFEYFSETQRNKGNFPGRFSGRQFSNSRSEMNVSTLELGDSALYLCASRGVAGVADTQYFGPGTRLTVL.

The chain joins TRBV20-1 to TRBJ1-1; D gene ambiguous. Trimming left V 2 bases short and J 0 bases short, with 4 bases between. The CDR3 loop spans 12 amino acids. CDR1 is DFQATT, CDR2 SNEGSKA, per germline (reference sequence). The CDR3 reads CSARPVNTEAFF. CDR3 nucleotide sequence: TGCAGTGCTAGACCCGTGAACACTGAAGCTTTCTTT.

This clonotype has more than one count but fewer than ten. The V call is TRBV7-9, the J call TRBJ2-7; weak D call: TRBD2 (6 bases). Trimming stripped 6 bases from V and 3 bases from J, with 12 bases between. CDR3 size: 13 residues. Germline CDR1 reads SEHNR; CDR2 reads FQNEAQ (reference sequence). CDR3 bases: TGTGCCAGCAGTTGGGACTCTCTCTACGAGCAGTACTTC. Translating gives CASSWDSLYEQYF.

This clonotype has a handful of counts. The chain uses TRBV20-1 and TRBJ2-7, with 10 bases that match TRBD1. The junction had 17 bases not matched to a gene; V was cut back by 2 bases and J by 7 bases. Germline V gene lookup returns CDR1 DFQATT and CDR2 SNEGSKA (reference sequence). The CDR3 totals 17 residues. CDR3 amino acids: CSARSFEGGQGPREQYF. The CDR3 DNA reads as TGCAGTGCTAGATCTTTCGAGGGGGGACAGGGGCCTAGGGAGCAGTACTTC.

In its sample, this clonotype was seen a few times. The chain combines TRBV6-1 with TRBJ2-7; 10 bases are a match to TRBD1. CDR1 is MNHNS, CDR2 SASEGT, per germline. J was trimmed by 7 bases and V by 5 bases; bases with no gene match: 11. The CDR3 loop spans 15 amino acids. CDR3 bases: TGTGCCAGCAGTCGCAAGCGGACAGGGGGGGGAGAGCAGTACTTC. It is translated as CASSRKRTGGGEQYF.

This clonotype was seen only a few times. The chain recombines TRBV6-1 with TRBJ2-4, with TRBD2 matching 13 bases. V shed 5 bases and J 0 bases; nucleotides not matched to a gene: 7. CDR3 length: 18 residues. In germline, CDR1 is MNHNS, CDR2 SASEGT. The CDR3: CASSQTSGGFLAKNIQYF. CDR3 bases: TGTGCCAGCAGTCAGACTAGCGGGGGGTTTCTAGCCAAAAACATTCAGTACTTC.

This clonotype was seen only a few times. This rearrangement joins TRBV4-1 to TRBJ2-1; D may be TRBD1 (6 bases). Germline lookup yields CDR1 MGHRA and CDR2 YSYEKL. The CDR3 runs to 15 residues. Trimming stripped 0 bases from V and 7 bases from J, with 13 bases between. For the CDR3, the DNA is TGCGCCAGCAGCCAAGAAGGCCAGGGGTGGAATGAGCAGTTCTTC. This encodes CASSQEGQGWNEQFF.

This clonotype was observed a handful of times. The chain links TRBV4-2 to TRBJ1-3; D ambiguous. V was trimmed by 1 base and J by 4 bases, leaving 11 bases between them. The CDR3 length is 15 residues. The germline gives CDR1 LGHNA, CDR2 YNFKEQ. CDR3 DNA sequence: TGTGCCAGCAGCCAAGCCCTACTGTCAGGAAACACCATATATTTT. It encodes CASSQALLSGNTIYF.

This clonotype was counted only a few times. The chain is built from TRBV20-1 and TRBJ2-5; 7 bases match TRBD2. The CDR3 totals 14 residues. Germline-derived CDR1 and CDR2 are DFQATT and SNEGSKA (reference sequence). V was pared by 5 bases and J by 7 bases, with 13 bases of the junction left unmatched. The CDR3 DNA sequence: TGCAGTGCTGACCAAGGAGGGGCGGGGGTGACCCAGTACTTC. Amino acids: CSADQGGAGVTQYF.

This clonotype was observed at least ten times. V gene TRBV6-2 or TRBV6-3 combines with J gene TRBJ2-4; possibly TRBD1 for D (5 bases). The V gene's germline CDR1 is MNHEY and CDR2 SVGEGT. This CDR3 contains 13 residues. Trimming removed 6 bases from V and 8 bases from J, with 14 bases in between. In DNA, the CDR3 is TGTGCCAGCAGCGGACATGGCGTGGACATTCAGTACTTC. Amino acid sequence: CASSGHGVDIQYF.

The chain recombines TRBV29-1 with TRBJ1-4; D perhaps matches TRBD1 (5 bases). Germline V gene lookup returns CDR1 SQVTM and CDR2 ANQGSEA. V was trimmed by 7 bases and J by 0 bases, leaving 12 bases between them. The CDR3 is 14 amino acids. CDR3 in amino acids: CSAGGGATNEKLFF. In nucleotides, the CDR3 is TGCAGCGCCGGGGGAGGGGCAACTAATGAAAAACTGTTTTTT.

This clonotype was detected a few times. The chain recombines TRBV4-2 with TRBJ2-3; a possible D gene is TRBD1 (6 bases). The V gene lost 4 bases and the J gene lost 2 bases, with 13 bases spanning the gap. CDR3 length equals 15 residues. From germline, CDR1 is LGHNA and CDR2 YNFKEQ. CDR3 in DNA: TGTGCCAGCAGCCTTGGCCGGGACAACACAGATACGCAGTATTTT. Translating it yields CASSLGRDNTDTQYF.

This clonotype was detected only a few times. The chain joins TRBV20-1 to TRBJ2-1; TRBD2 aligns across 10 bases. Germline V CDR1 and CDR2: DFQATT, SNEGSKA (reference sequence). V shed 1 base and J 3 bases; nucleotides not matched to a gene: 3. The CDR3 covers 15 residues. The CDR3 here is CSARGAGGVYNEQFF. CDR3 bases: TGCAGTGCTAGAGGAGCGGGAGGGGTCTACAATGAGCAGTTCTTC.